This TCR beta chain was sequenced for a study of memory CD4+ T cells and cytomegalovirus serostatus. Produced via immunoSEQ multiplex PCR; TCRdb's table is partial and in-frame only. The sample gives more than 45,000 clones, roughly four fifths of which show up once; more than 0.95% is in the top ten. The CDR3 covers 15 residues. The V end lost 4 bases, the J end lost 5 bases, and 16 bases lay between the germline ends. Germline V gives CDR1 SGHDT, CDR2 YYEEEE. The sort gate was single viable CD3+CD4+CD8-CD45RO+ cells for memory CD4+ T cells. Material for sequencing was memory CD4+ T cells from blood. The chain carries TRBV5-6 and TRBJ2-1; the D gene could be TRBD1 or TRBD2 (5 bases each). The sequence came from an adult in good health and CMV-seropositive. CDR3 DNA: TGTGCCAGCAGCCGGACTCCGAGGGGTGACAATGAGCAGTTCTTC. It codes for CASSRTPRGDNEQFF.